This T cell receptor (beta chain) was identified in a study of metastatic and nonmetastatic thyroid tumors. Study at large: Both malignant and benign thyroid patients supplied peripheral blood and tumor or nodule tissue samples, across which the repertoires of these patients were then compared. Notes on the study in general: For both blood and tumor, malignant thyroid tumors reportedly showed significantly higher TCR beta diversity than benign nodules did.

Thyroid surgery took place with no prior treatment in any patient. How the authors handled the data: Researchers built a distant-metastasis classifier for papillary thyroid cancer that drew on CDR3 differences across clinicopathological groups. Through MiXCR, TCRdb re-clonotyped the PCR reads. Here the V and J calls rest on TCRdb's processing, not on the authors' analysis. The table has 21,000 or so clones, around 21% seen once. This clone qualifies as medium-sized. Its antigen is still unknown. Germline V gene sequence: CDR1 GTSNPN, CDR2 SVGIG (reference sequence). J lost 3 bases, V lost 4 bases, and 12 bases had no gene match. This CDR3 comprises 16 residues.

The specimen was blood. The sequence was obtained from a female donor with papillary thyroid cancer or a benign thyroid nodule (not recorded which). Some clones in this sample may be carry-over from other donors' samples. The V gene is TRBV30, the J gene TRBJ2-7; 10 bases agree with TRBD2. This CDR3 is CAWKGLAQGGGYEQYF. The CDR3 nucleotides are TGTGCCTGGAAGGGACTAGCGCAAGGAGGAGGCTACGAGCAGTACTTC.